Below, one T cell receptor (beta chain) is given with its context. The sample is drawn from a study of control samples from healthy donors and cancer patients. Assay: immunoSEQ multiplex PCR; the TCRdb copy retains only in-frame clones and omits some. The repertoire consists of roughly 100,000 clones, with approximately 92% occurring once and the leading ten covering about 3%. Germline-derived CDR1 and CDR2 are SGHRS and YFSETQ. The V segment lost 0 bases and the J segment 7 bases; nucleotides outside the gene matches: 7. This CDR3 spans 16 amino acids. The material sequenced was blood. The rearrangement uses TRBV5-1 and TRBJ2-1, with 10 bases identical to TRBD2. This TCR derives from a human donor in good health. The donor label of this sample is uncertain. CDR3 residues: CASSLVPSGGGNEQFF. Here the CDR3 DNA reads TGCGCCAGCAGCTTGGTTCCTAGCGGGGGCGGGAATGAGCAGTTCTTC. Together with reference TRBV5-1 and TRBJ2-1, the CDR3 gives the full variable domain: KAGVTQTPRYLIKTRGQQVTLSCSPISGHRSVSWYQQTPGQGLQFLFEYFSETQRNKGNFPGRFSGRQFSNSRSEMNVSTLELGDSALYLCASSLVPSGGGNEQFFGPGTRLTVL.